This is a list of T cell receptor beta chains from one sample in a study of T cells after yellow fever vaccination. TCRdb re-analysed the 5' RACE reads in MiXCR, keeping a single row per CDR3 protein. Here the sample spans about 220,000 distinct CDR3 sequences, under 3.5% being singletons. The source was CD4+ T cells sorted from PBMCs, collected 10 days after the yellow fever booster vaccination. These receptor sequences come from a man younger than 35 who received the YFV17D yellow fever vaccine. Both conserved end residues are trimmed from each CDR3. Size tells how often a clone was seen (once, few, many) or the class of an expanded clone, and some rows leave it out.

clone_size j_call v_call cdr3_aa
many TRBJ1-1 TRBV5-1 ASSPDRGFTNTEAF
many TRBJ1-2 TRBV12-3/TRBV12-4 ASSPRQTDYGYT
- TRBJ1-2 TRBV25-1 ASSDGGAAGSRAYGYT
many TRBJ2-1 TRBV5-1 ASSLQTGKEHEQF
many TRBJ1-5 TRBV24-1 ATSDIVLNQPQH
many TRBJ1-1 TRBV4-2 ASSQDGPGNRAF
- TRBJ2-3 TRBV7-2 ASSGTRGGSEDTQY
many TRBJ2-1 TRBV27 ASSPGTFHNEQF
- TRBJ2-5 TRBV18 ASSPATLQETQY
many TRBJ1-2 TRBV4-2 ASSPEGQGIGYT
few TRBJ2-3 TRBV7-2 ASSQDSWIDTQY
- TRBJ1-4 TRBV7-8 ASSPGQPENEKLF
- TRBJ1-2 TRBV12-3/TRBV12-4 ASTPLRGHGYT
- TRBJ2-5 TRBV19 ASSIEGTQETQY
- TRBJ1-1 TRBV7-9 ASSLAATGDTEAF
many TRBJ2-7 TRBV28 ASTARSDEQY
few TRBJ2-7 TRBV7-6 ASSSHAYEQY
few TRBJ1-5 TRBV6-2/TRBV6-3 ASSFRGLGNQPQH
few TRBJ1-2 TRBV20-1 SAKQGAGGYT
- TRBJ2-3 TRBV6-5 ASRRTHPRGTDTQY
- TRBJ1-5 TRBV6-5 ASRKKGFFQPQH
many TRBJ1-1 TRBV6-5 ASSYGWGAF
many TRBJ2-2 TRBV24-1 ATSDPRTPGELF
many TRBJ1-2 TRBV20-1 SARDGQRQDLRHGYT